Presented here are 16 T cell receptor beta chains from one specimen sequenced in a study of human T cells and chemical hapten exposure. Regarding time point: patch test 1, 2 weeks after DPC sensitization. Treatment in this sample: therapeutic diphenylcyclopropenone sensitization with weekly scalp DPC. Each CDR3 protein gets one entry after TCRdb re-called the RACE reads with MiXCR. The sample has around 74,000 distinct CDR3 sequences; 25% to 40% are singletons. Sample: whole blood, taken in connection with sensitization to the hapten diphenylcyclopropenone (DPC). The receptors here all came from a man aged 35-49 years with alopecia areata. Some clones in this sample may be carry-over from other donors' samples.

The V and J genes are TRBV12-3 or TRBV12-4 and TRBJ1-2, with TRBD1 matching 9 bases. The CDR3 has 17 amino acids. Trimming removed 5 bases from V and 7 bases from J; junction bases left unmatched: 17. As DNA, the CDR3 is TGTGCCAGCAGTCCTACGGGGACAGGGATTAGTTTAAGTGGCTACACCTTC. Translated: CASSPTGTGISLSGYTF.

This clonotype was detected a few times. The chain uses TRBV6-2 or TRBV6-3 and TRBJ2-1, with TRBD2 matching 13 bases. The V gene's germline CDR1 is MNHEY and CDR2 SVGEGT. After removal of 6 bases from V and 6 bases from J, the junction contained 11 bases not matched to a gene. The CDR3 covers 17 residues. Here the CDR3 reads CASRDGPGLAGINEQFF. The CDR3 nucleotides read TGTGCCAGCAGGGATGGGCCGGGACTAGCGGGAATCAATGAGCAGTTCTTC.

The genes are TRBV28 and TRBJ2-1; 8 nucleotides align to TRBD1. Germline trimming cut 6 bases from V and 6 bases from J; bases unmatched to any gene: 7. Germline values: CDR1 MDHEN, CDR2 SYDVKM. The CDR3 is made up of 14 amino acids. The CDR3 bases are TGTGCCAGCAGCTCAGGGGGCGCGACCAATGAGCAGTTCTTC. This translates into CASSSGGATNEQFF. The full variable domain, in which reference TRBV28 and TRBJ2-1 provide the parts outside the CDR3, is DVKVTQSSRYLVKRTGEKVFLECVQDMDHENMFWYRQDPGLGLRLIYFSYDVKMKEKGDIPEGYSVSREKKERFSLILESASTNQTSMYLCASSSGGATNEQFFGPGTRLTVL.

The chain combines TRBV27 with TRBJ2-2, with unresolved D. There are 13 residues in the CDR3. Trimming took 6 bases from V and 2 from J, leaving 7 bases between them. Germline V gives CDR1 MNHEY, CDR2 SMNVEV (reference sequence). The CDR3 DNA sequence: TGTGCCAGCAGGAGGCAAAACACCGGGGAGCTGTTTTTT. Its translation is CASRRQNTGELFF.

This clonotype was observed a handful of times. The rearrangement joins TRBV12-3 or TRBV12-4 to TRBJ1-1, with unresolved D. There are 14 residues in the CDR3. Trimming pared 5 bases from V and 5 bases from J, leaving 15 bases between. CDR3 in amino acids: CASSIKVSGTEAFF. CDR3 nucleotide sequence: TGTGCCAGCAGTATCAAAGTGTCAGGAACTGAAGCTTTCTTT.

The rearrangement links TRBV6-6 to TRBJ2-7; D gene uncertain. The CDR3 has 16 residues. V was shortened by 0 bases and J by 1 base, with 13 bases between the two germline ends. The germline V gene has CDR1 MNHNY and CDR2 SVGAGI (reference sequence). The CDR3 bases are TGTGCCAGCAGTTACTCGTCGGGTCCTGAATCCTACGAGCAGTACTTC. Encoded protein: CASSYSSGPESYEQYF.

The chain combines TRBV12-3 or TRBV12-4 with TRBJ1-5; the D gene is possibly TRBD1 (5 bases). V gave up 4 bases and J gave up 2 bases, with 15 bases separating them. The CDR3 length is 16 residues. The CDR3 loop reads CASSSLRGLGNQPQHF. CDR3 DNA: TGTGCCAGCAGTTCTTTAAGGGGCTTGGGCAATCAGCCCCAGCATTTT.

The chain combines TRBV3-1 with TRBJ2-5; 8 bases line up with TRBD2. The CDR3 is 16 residues long. The V segment lost 0 bases and the J segment 5 bases; nucleotides outside the gene matches: 8. CDR1 is LGHDT and CDR2 is YNNKEL in the germline V gene (reference sequence). The CDR3 loop reads CASSQDRVAGMETQYF. CDR3 nucleotides: TGTGCCAGCAGCCAAGATAGAGTAGCGGGAATGGAGACCCAGTACTTC.

In its sample, this clonotype was seen a few times. The chain recombines TRBV7-9 with TRBJ1-1; TRBD1 matches at 8 bases. V was clipped by 8 bases and J by 2 bases; unmatched bases: 7. This CDR3 has 14 amino acids. Looked up from germline, CDR1 is SEHNR and CDR2 is FQNEAQ (reference sequence). CDR3 loop: CASRMGQANTEAFF. Written as DNA, the CDR3 is TGTGCCAGCCGCATGGGACAGGCTAACACTGAAGCTTTCTTT.

This clonotype has just one count. In DNA form, the CDR3 reads TGTGCCAGCAGTTCCGGCTCTGTCACCGGGGAGCTGTTTTTT. Encoded protein: CASSSGSVTGELFF. This chain links TRBV12-3 or TRBV12-4 with TRBJ2-2; D remains ambiguous. The CDR3 spans 14 residues. V was pared by 4 bases and J by 4 bases, with 10 bases between.

This clonotype was detected a few times. The rearrangement joins TRBV4-2 to TRBJ2-5, with 15 bases aligning to TRBD2. Per the germline V gene, CDR1 is LGHNA and CDR2 is YNFKEQ. V was pared by 3 bases and J by 0 bases, with 5 bases of the junction left unmatched. The CDR3 length is 18 residues. CDR3 amino acids: CASSHGLAGGSDQETQYF. The CDR3 region has the DNA TGTGCCAGCAGCCACGGACTAGCGGGAGGGTCTGACCAAGAGACCCAGTACTTC.

J is TRBJ2-3 and V is TRBV5-6; D gene uncertain. CDR3 length equals 13 residues. CDR1 is SGHDT, CDR2 YYEEEE, per germline. The V end was cut by 5 bases, the J end by 0 bases, with 7 bases between. CDR3 amino acids: CASRRTSTDTQYF. Here the CDR3 DNA reads TGTGCCAGCAGACGAACTAGCACAGATACGCAGTATTTT.

This clonotype showed up just a few times. The chain uses TRBV12-3 or TRBV12-4 and TRBJ2-1, with 14 bases that match TRBD2. This CDR3 is 19 amino acids long. Losses at the gene ends were 5 bases for V and 3 bases for J; bases not matched to a gene: 12. The CDR3, as DNA: TGTGCCAGCAGTCCCAGACTAGCGGGAGGGGATCGGGTCTACAATGAGCAGTTCTTC. This sequence encodes CASSPRLAGGDRVYNEQFF.

J is TRBJ2-3 and V is TRBV7-8, with D maybe TRBD1 (6 bases). There are 15 residues in the CDR3. The V gene lost 6 bases and the J gene lost 7 bases, with 20 bases spanning the gap. CDR1 is SGHVS and CDR2 is FQNEAQ in the germline V gene. The CDR3 bases are TGTGCCAGCAGTCCAAGGGGGACCGCGACCCATACGCAGTATTTT. Its protein product is CASSPRGTATHTQYF.

In this sample, this clonotype turned up a few times. The chain carries TRBV28 and TRBJ2-1, with 12 bases identical to TRBD2. The CDR3 sequence is 19 residues long. With V trimmed by 6 bases and J by 0 bases, 12 bases remained unmatched. Germline values: CDR1 MDHEN, CDR2 SYDVKM. CDR3 coding DNA: TGTGCCAGCAGGAGACAGGGGACTAGCGGGCTGAGCTCCTACAATGAGCAGTTCTTC. It yields the protein CASRRQGTSGLSSYNEQFF.

The chain carries TRBV6-7 and TRBJ2-5; 8 bases are shared with TRBD1. TRBV6-7 is filed as an ORF, its function uncertain. The CDR3 spans 15 residues. The V gene end was trimmed by 6 bases and the J gene end by 3 bases; junction bases not matched to a gene: 9. In nucleotides, the CDR3 is TGTGCCAGCAGCCAGGACAGGGAGGAGAAAGAGACCCAGTACTTC. Protein: CASSQDREEKETQYF.